The rows below give T cell receptor beta chains drawn from one sample of a study of cytotoxic CD8 clonotypes in ibrutinib-treated CLL. The repertoire was sequenced with immunoSEQ multiplex PCR; TCRdb's copy has only in-frame clones and lacks some. Of tens of thousands of clones listed, 50% to 60% are singletons. The specimen comprised PBMCs, sampled at disease progression, from a patient treated with ibrutinib. All receptors derive from a human donor with chronic lymphocytic leukemia. CDR3s include the opening cysteine and the closing phenylalanine or tryptophan. A D gene is named only where the DNA matches it firmly. Only part of the rows carry a size: once, few, many, or a class if the clone is expanded.

size	V	J	D	DNA	CDR3
-	TRBV7-2	TRBJ1-1	-	TGTGCCAGCAGCTTGAAACACTCGAACACTGAAGCTTTCTTT	CASSLKHSNTEAFF
few	TRBV27	TRBJ1-2	TRBD1	TGTGCCAGCAGTCGAGCCGGACAGGGGTCGTTTGGCTACACCTTC	CASSRAGQGSFGYTF
-	TRBV30	TRBJ1-1	-	TGTGCCTGCAACCGCGACGGGACTCATAGTTATGGGAACACTGAAGCTTTCTTT	CACNRDGTHSYGNTEAFF
-	TRBV4-3	TRBJ2-1	TRBD1	TGCGCCAGCAGCCAAGTCCACCTAGGGGGCGATGAGCAGTTCTTC	CASSQVHLGGDEQFF
few	TRBV4-3	TRBJ2-1	-	TGCGCCAGCAGCCAGGGCGACTGGCCGCGGTTCTTC	CASSQGDWPRFF
-	TRBV9	TRBJ1-3	-	TGTGCCAGCAGCGTAGAGGATATCGGGAACACCATATATTTT	CASSVEDIGNTIYF
-	TRBV19	TRBJ1-1	-	TGTGCCAGTAAACCAGGGTTCACTGAAGCTTTCTTT	CASKPGFTEAFF
few	TRBV30	TRBJ1-5	-	TGTGCCTGGTGCGACGGGCAAAGCAATCAGCCCCAGCATTTT	CAWCDGQSNQPQHF
-	TRBV27	TRBJ1-2	TRBD1	TGTGCCAGCAGTTTATCGAGGACAGGGGGGAATGGCTACACCTTC	CASSLSRTGGNGYTF
-	TRBV5-1	TRBJ1-2	TRBD1	TGCGCCAGCAGCCCTTGGACAGGGGGCGGCTATGGCTACACCTTC	CASSPWTGGGYGYTF
-	TRBV6-1	TRBJ1-1	-	TGTGCCAGCAGTGAAGGGTGGGGGGTTACGAACACTGAAGCTTTCTTT	CASSEGWGVTNTEAFF
-	TRBV5-1	TRBJ1-1	-	TGCGCCAGCAGCTTGTGGGGGATGAACACTGAAGCTTTCTTT	CASSLWGMNTEAFF
-	TRBV14	TRBJ1-1	-	TGTGCCAGCAGCCCAACATGGAACACTGAAGCTTTCTTT	CASSPTWNTEAFF
-	TRBV30	TRBJ2-6	-	TGTGCCTGGAGGAAATCTGGGGCCAACGTCCTGACTTTC	CAWRKSGANVLTF
once	TRBV9	TRBJ2-7	-	TGTGCCAGCAGCGTACAGTCGGGTTCCTACGAGCAGTACTTC	CASSVQSGSYEQYF
-	TRBV27	TRBJ2-7	-	TGTGCCAGCAGCGCGGGACACTCCTACGAGCAGTACTTC	CASSAGHSYEQYF
once	TRBV2	TRBJ1-5	TRBD1	TGTGCCAGCAGTCTACAGGGGGCGGTTCAGCCCCAGCATTTT	CASSLQGAVQPQHF
-	TRBV30	TRBJ2-7	-	TGTGCCTGGAGGAGCAGGTCCTACGAGCAGTACTTC	CAWRSRSYEQYF
-	TRBV30	TRBJ1-2	-	TGTGCCTGGAGTGTACAGAGGTCCGGCTACACCTTC	CAWSVQRSGYTF
-	TRBV6-6	TRBJ1-5	-	TGTGCCAGCAGTTACGATAATCAGCCCCAGCATTTT	CASSYDNQPQHF
-	TRBV9	TRBJ2-6	TRBD2	TGTGCCAGCAGCGTAGATGGCGGGAGTGCAACGGGGGCCAACGTCCTGACTTTC	CASSVDGGSATGANVLTF
once	TRBV4-2	TRBJ2-5	TRBD2	TGTGCCAGCAGCCAAGAGCCTAGCGGGGGGCGGAAGACCCAGTACTTC	CASSQEPSGGRKTQYF
few	TRBV6-1	TRBJ1-1	-	TGTGCCAGCAGAGAGCTGTCAGGAAACACTGAAGCTTTCTTT	CASRELSGNTEAFF
-	TRBV4-3	TRBJ2-5	-	TGCGCCAGCAGCCAAGATTGGGTTGCGGGCGAGACCCAGTACTTC	CASSQDWVAGETQYF
-	TRBV5-6	TRBJ2-3	-	TGTGCCAGCAGCTCCGTCCAAAGGGGAAACACAGATACGCAGTATTTT	CASSSVQRGNTDTQYF
-	TRBV6-1	TRBJ2-4	TRBD1	TGTGCCAGCAGTGAAGTACAGGGGGCCGGGAAAAACATTCAGTACTTC	CASSEVQGAGKNIQYF
-	TRBV15	TRBJ2-7	TRBD2	TGTGCCACCAGCTCCCCCGGGGGGGCCTACTACGAGCAGTACTTC	CATSSPGGAYYEQYF
few	TRBV2	TRBJ2-6	-	TGTGCCAGGCAAGGGATCTCTGGGGCCAACGTCCTGACTTTC	CARQGISGANVLTF
-	TRBV7-6	TRBJ1-4	-	TGTGCCAGCACCCCGACCCCCAGTTTTGGGTCAAGGAATGAAAAACTGTTTTTT	CASTPTPSFGSRNEKLFF
-	TRBV19	TRBJ1-5	-	TGTGCCAGTAGTATGGGGGGGGAACGACAGCCCCAGCATTTT	CASSMGGERQPQHF
-	TRBV7-2	TRBJ1-3	-	TGTGCCAGCAGCCGCCCGGGACAAGCTGGAGGAAACACCATATATTTT	CASSRPGQAGGNTIYF
-	TRBV2	TRBJ2-5	-	TGTGCCAGCATTCTCCAGGGAAATTCCCAAGAGACCCAGTACTTC	CASILQGNSQETQYF
-	TRBV7-9	TRBJ1-4	-	TGTGCCAGCAGCCAAGATTATGGAGGGGCAGCACGAATGTGGGGACTGTTTTTT	CASSQDYGGAARMWGLFF
-	TRBV7-2	TRBJ2-1	-	TGTGCCAGCAGCTTAATTGCCTACAATGAGCAGTTCTTC	CASSLIAYNEQFF
-	TRBV6-5	TRBJ1-5	-	TGTGCCAGCAGTTACTCACCAGGGTCCAATCAGCCCCAGCATTTT	CASSYSPGSNQPQHF
few	TRBV4-1	TRBJ2-1	TRBD2	TGCGCCAGCAGCCGTTGGCTAGCGGGAGACCCCAGCTCCTACAATGAGCAGTTCTTC	CASSRWLAGDPSSYNEQFF
-	TRBV15	TRBJ2-5	-	TGTGCCACCAGCAGTATTTACGGGAGTCAAGAGACCCAGTACTTC	CATSSIYGSQETQYF
few	TRBV18	TRBJ2-1	TRBD2	TGTGCCAGCTCACCTACTAGCGAATACGAGCAGTTCTTC	CASSPTSEYEQFF
few	TRBV30	TRBJ1-5	-	TGTGCCTGGAGTACCATCGACAATCAGCCCCAGCATTTT	CAWSTIDNQPQHF
few	TRBV5-1	TRBJ1-4	-	TGCGCCAGCAGCTTGGCAATAAATGAAAAACTGTTTTTT	CASSLAINEKLFF